A single sample is the source of the 23 T cell receptor beta chains below, sequenced in a study of blood T cell repertoires in COVID-19. The repertoire was sequenced with immunoSEQ multiplex PCR; TCRdb's copy has only in-frame clones and lacks some. The table shows approximately 73,000 clones, with approximately 89% occurring only once. Sequenced input: peripheral blood. These receptors were obtained from a woman aged 55-70 years with acute or convalescent COVID-19.

This clone was seen just once. The CDR3 spells CASSPGERDIYNEQFF. In nucleotides, the CDR3 is TGTGCCAGCAGCCCCGGGGAGCGGGACATCTACAATGAGCAGTTCTTC. The genes are TRBV28 and TRBJ2-1, with a possible D match to TRBD2 (7 bases). V was trimmed by 6 bases and J by 3 bases, leaving 18 bases between them. The CDR3 is 16 residues long. CDR1 MDHEN and CDR2 SYDVKM come from the germline V gene.

This sequence joins TRBV3-1 (or the pseudogene TRBV3-2) and TRBJ2-1; 10 bases match TRBD2. CDR1 is LGHDT and CDR2 is YNNKEL in the germline V gene (reference sequence). J was trimmed by 4 bases and V by 0 bases; bases with no gene match: 3. This CDR3 has 16 amino acids. The CDR3 region has the DNA TGTGCCAGCAGCCAAGAGGGGACTAGCGTTTACAATGAGCAGTTCTTC. Its translation is CASSQEGTSVYNEQFF.

The chain is built from TRBV11-2 and TRBJ2-1; 11 nucleotides line up with TRBD2. With 6 bases clipped from V and 2 bases from J, the junction kept 9 bases outside the gene matches. Germline-derived CDR1 and CDR2 are SGHAT and FQNNGV. There are 17 residues in the CDR3. CDR3 sequence: CASSLTIAGGAYNEQFF. CDR3 bases: TGTGCCAGCAGTCTCACTATAGCGGGAGGGGCCTACAATGAGCAGTTCTTC. Based on the CDR3 plus reference TRBV11-2 and TRBJ2-1, the full variable domain is EAGVAQSPRYKIIEKRQSVAFWCNPISGHATLYWYQQILGQGPKLLIQFQNNGVVDDSQLPKDRFSAERLKGVDSTLKIQPAKLEDSAVYLCASSLTIAGGAYNEQFFGPGTRLTVL.

The V gene is TRBV29-1, the J gene TRBJ2-7, with TRBD1 as a possible D gene (6 bases). V dropped 4 bases and J dropped 2 bases, with 9 bases sitting between them. The length of the CDR3 is 12 residues. Germline CDR1 is SQVTM and CDR2 is ANQGSEA. The CDR3 here is CSVGTGPYEQYF. DNA for the CDR3: TGCAGCGTTGGTACAGGGCCCTACGAGCAGTACTTC.

This sequence joins TRBV7-2 and TRBJ2-7; 7 nucleotides align to TRBD2. J lost 0 bases, V lost 2 bases, and 4 bases had no gene match. The CDR3 spans 15 residues. Germline-derived CDR1 and CDR2 are SGHTA and FQGNSA. The CDR3 loop is CASSLFGDYSYEQYF. The CDR3 DNA sequence: TGTGCCAGCAGCTTATTTGGGGACTACTCCTACGAGCAGTACTTC.

The chain is built from TRBV11-2 and TRBJ2-7; TRBD2 might be the D (6 bases). This CDR3 region has 14 residues. The ends were cut back, 1 base at V and 4 bases at J, with 11 bases in the middle. CDR1 SGHAT and CDR2 FQNNGV come from the germline V gene. In DNA form, the CDR3 reads TGTGCCAGCAGCTTAGGGCCCGGGGGATACGAGCAGTACTTC. Amino acids: CASSLGPGGYEQYF. Full variable domain (missing parts from reference TRBV11-2 and TRBJ2-7): EAGVAQSPRYKIIEKRQSVAFWCNPISGHATLYWYQQILGQGPKLLIQFQNNGVVDDSQLPKDRFSAERLKGVDSTLKIQPAKLEDSAVYLCASSLGPGGYEQYFGPGTRLTVT.

The rearrangement uses TRBV5-6 and TRBJ1-2, with D possibly TRBD1 on 6 matching bases. Trimming removed 4 bases at V and 4 bases at J, with 14 bases between. The CDR3 extends over 14 amino acids. Germline V CDR1 and CDR2: SGHDT, YYEEEE. This CDR3 is CASSLPGHTYGYTF. The CDR3 region has the DNA TGTGCCAGCAGCCTTCCGGGACATACCTATGGCTACACCTTC.

The chain has TRBV5-1 and TRBJ1-1, with TRBD1 as a possible D gene (6 bases). The CDR3 totals 16 residues. The ends were cut back, 0 bases at V and 4 bases at J, with 16 bases in the middle. The germline gives CDR1 SGHRS, CDR2 YFSETQ. CDR3 amino acids: CASSLAPRGLSTEAFF. The CDR3 coding sequence is TGCGCCAGCAGCTTGGCTCCCAGGGGTTTAAGCACTGAAGCTTTCTTT.

The chain links TRBV10-3 to TRBJ1-5; no clear D gene. Germline V gene sequence: CDR1 ENHRY, CDR2 SYGVKD. With 4 bases removed from V and 2 bases from J, the gap between germline ends came to 9 bases. CDR3 length: 14 residues. This CDR3 is CAISGGDGNQPQHF. The CDR3 bases are TGTGCCATCAGTGGCGGGGATGGCAATCAGCCCCAGCATTTT.

V gene TRBV28 combines with J gene TRBJ1-2; no clear D gene. The CDR3 consists of 13 residues. Germline assignment: CDR1 MDHEN and CDR2 SYDVKM. V lost 3 bases and J 2 bases, leaving 7 bases between the germline ends. The DNA of the CDR3 is TGTGCCAGCAGTTTTCGGGTAAACTATGGCTACACCTTC. Protein sequence: CASSFRVNYGYTF.

The chain joins TRBV7-2 to TRBJ2-7; 10 bases map to TRBD1. Germline V lookup: CDR1 SGHTA, CDR2 FQGNSA. The V gene end was trimmed by 7 bases and the J gene end by 7 bases; junction bases not matched to a gene: 10. The CDR3 extends over 14 amino acids. CDR3 loop: CASTERQGAGEQYF. The CDR3 region has the DNA TGTGCCAGCACCGAAAGACAGGGGGCCGGTGAGCAGTACTTC.

The chain combines TRBV7-9 with TRBJ1-1, with 10 bases identical to TRBD1. The CDR3 loop spans 14 amino acids. Germline-derived CDR1 and CDR2 are SEHNR and FQNEAQ (reference sequence). Trimming cost V 5 bases and J 7 bases; bases outside gene matches: 7. In DNA, the CDR3 is TGTGCCAGCAGCCCGGGACAGGGGCGGCATGAAGCTTTCTTT. Translation gives CASSPGQGRHEAFF.

This rearrangement joins TRBV11-2 to TRBJ1-5; D not certain. CDR1 SGHAT and CDR2 FQNNGV come from the germline V gene. Trimming stripped 1 base from V and 3 bases from J, with 10 bases between. CDR3 length equals 15 residues. For the CDR3, the DNA is TGTGCCAGCAGCTTAGGGTCGCAGGTCAATCAGCCCCAGCATTTT. Encoded protein: CASSLGSQVNQPQHF.

In its sample, this clone was seen once. The chain links TRBV7-9 to TRBJ1-2, with TRBD1 identical over 7 bases. Germline assignment: CDR1 SEHNR and CDR2 FQNEAQ (reference sequence). This CDR3 spans 14 amino acids. Trimming at V came to 4 bases and at J to 5 bases, leaving 7 bases not matched to a gene. Here the CDR3 reads CASSSQQGSYGYTF. CDR3 DNA: TGTGCCAGCAGCTCACAACAGGGGAGTTATGGCTACACCTTC.

J is TRBJ1-2 and V is TRBV5-4; 9 nucleotides line up with TRBD1. The germline V gene has CDR1 SGHNT and CDR2 YYREEE (reference sequence). V was pared by 4 bases and J by 4 bases, with 11 bases of the junction left unmatched. This CDR3 has 16 residues. The CDR3 nucleotides are TGTGCCAGCAGCAGGGACAGGGCCCCCCTAGTCTATGGCTACACCTTC. Translated, it gives CASSRDRAPLVYGYTF.

This chain connects TRBV5-4 to TRBJ2-5, with D possibly matching TRBD1 (5 bases). CDR3 length equals 14 residues. Looked up from germline, CDR1 is SGHNT and CDR2 is YYREEE (reference sequence). V lost 0 bases to trimming and J lost 4 bases, with 10 bases between them. CDR3 region: CASSLGQGRETQYF. The DNA of the CDR3 is TGTGCCAGCAGCTTGGGGCAGGGAAGAGAGACCCAGTACTTC.

This sequence joins TRBV3-1 (or the pseudogene TRBV3-2) and TRBJ2-7, with TRBD1 as a possible D gene (6 bases). The CDR3 has 14 amino acids. Deletions cut 6 bases from V and 2 bases from J, with 14 bases between. The V gene's germline CDR1 is LGHDT and CDR2 YNNKEL (reference sequence). CDR3: CASSKTGTTYEQYF. Here the CDR3 DNA reads TGTGCCAGCAGTAAAACAGGGACAACCTACGAGCAGTACTTC.

The chain uses TRBV19 and TRBJ1-2; D perhaps matches TRBD1 (6 bases). This CDR3 has 12 residues. V was trimmed by 2 bases and J by 7 bases, leaving 8 bases between them. Germline lookup yields CDR1 LNHDA and CDR2 SQIVND (reference sequence). This CDR3 reads CASSIPQGGYTF. The CDR3 bases are TGTGCCAGTAGTATACCACAGGGTGGCTACACCTTC. Full variable domain (remainder filled in from reference TRBV19 and TRBJ1-2): DGGITQSPKYLFRKEGQNVTLSCEQNLNHDAMYWYRQDPGQGLRLIYYSQIVNDFQKGDIAEGYSVSREKKESFPLTVTSAQKNPTAFYLCASSIPQGGYTFGSGTRLTVV.

The chain employs TRBV18 and TRBJ1-1; perhaps TRBD1 as D (6 bases). CDR3 length equals 14 residues. V shed 3 bases and J shed 3 bases, with 11 bases lying between them. CDR1 is KGHSH and CDR2 is LQKENI in the germline V gene. CDR3 coding DNA: TGTGCCAGCTCACCCGGTTCAGGGGACACTGAAGCTTTCTTT. Its translation is CASSPGSGDTEAFF.

This chain uses TRBV6-2 or TRBV6-3 with TRBJ2-7, with D maybe TRBD2 (5 bases). Trimming cost V 0 bases and J 7 bases, with 16 bases left between them. The CDR3 loop spans 15 amino acids. The germline CDR1 and CDR2 sequences are MNHEY and SVGEGT. The CDR3 protein is CASSYSAGIGFEQYF. In nucleotides, the CDR3 is TGTGCCAGCAGTTACTCTGCCGGGATCGGCTTTGAGCAGTACTTC.

This clone was counted once. Here the CDR3 reads CASSGDTQETQYF. CDR3 nucleotides: TGTGCCAGCAGTGGGGACACACAAGAGACCCAGTACTTC. The rearrangement uses TRBV2 and TRBJ2-5, with a tentative D call TRBD1 (6 bases). The CDR3 totals 13 residues. The germline V and J ends were trimmed by 4 bases and 2 bases, with 8 bases remaining between them. The germline CDR1 and CDR2 sequences are SNHLY and FYNNEI.

The chain couples TRBV19 to TRBJ2-3; possibly TRBD1 for D (5 bases). V was clipped by 5 bases and J by 4 bases, with 10 bases between them. From germline, CDR1 is LNHDA and CDR2 SQIVND (reference sequence). This CDR3 has 13 amino acids. The CDR3 coding sequence is TGTGCCAGTAGTTGGCAGGGATCAGATACGCAGTATTTT. This translates into CASSWQGSDTQYF.

J is TRBJ2-1 and V is TRBV28; 8 nucleotides line up with TRBD2. Germline loops: CDR1 MDHEN, CDR2 SYDVKM. J was trimmed by 5 bases and V by 3 bases; bases with no gene match: 3. This CDR3 is built from 14 residues. DNA for the CDR3: TGTGCCAGCAGTTTCGGGGGGGGTCACAATGAGCAGTTCTTC. Translated, it gives CASSFGGGHNEQFF.